This record covers a single TCR beta chain. What it binds is not known. The data were obtained in a study of cytomegalovirus exposure and HLA in healthy donors. Findings of the study overall: Near-uniform donor sequencing depth was presumed by presence/absence analyses. The study designated 150 to 200 TCR beta chains cytomegalovirus-associated. A later analysis associated 15,000 or so TCR beta sequences with HLA alleles at a 0.05 false discovery rate.

Both 60 Vbeta primers and 13 Jbeta primers went into the PCR. As handled by the study authors: The count from a later analysis was some 83 million unique TCR beta chains, some 10 million of them shared. TCRdb keeps only in-frame clones here, not all; method: immunoSEQ multiplex PCR. The DNA gave D and trimming, while V, J and clone size come from that table. Counted here are roughly 99,000 clones, more than 70% occurring once; the ten biggest clones make up 3% to 4%. Germline CDR1 reads SEHNR; CDR2 reads FQNEAQ (reference sequence). Trimming took 2 bases from V and 4 from J, leaving 15 bases between them. The CDR3 is 15 amino acids.

This TCR was recovered from a woman aged 40 to 50 in good health and CMV-seronegative. This rearrangement joins TRBV7-9 to TRBJ2-7; possible D gene TRBD1, 5 bases. The sequenced sample was PBMCs. Here the CDR3 reads CASSLFAGPMYEQYF. CDR3 DNA sequence: TGTGCCAGCAGCTTATTTGCAGGGCCTATGTACGAGCAGTACTTC.